This record covers a single T cell receptor (beta chain). Its antigen specificity is not known. The cohort consisted of more than 650 healthy bone marrow donors. All cohort members were sampled while nominally healthy, although unrecorded immune exposures were likely present. The donor tested CMV seropositive, placing the donor among the 250 to 350 seropositive members of the cohort. A peripheral blood sample was provided by each donor, and peripheral blood mononuclear cells were used for TCR beta sequencing. Genomic DNA extraction from the blood cell samples was performed with the Qiagen DNeasy Blood Extraction Kit. The data were taken from a study of cytomegalovirus exposure and HLA in healthy donors (dated by TCRdb to 2015 to 2018). For context, the study as a whole: An earlier analysis of more than 550 of the donors reported under 300 Gb of sequence data and 117 million unique TCR beta sequences obtained from about 200 million T cells. An early release that covered some 640 HLA-typed donors contained around 300 gigabases of sequencing data and 75 million to 100 million unique TCR sequences. The genetic ancestry cluster associated with self-reported Caucasian donors included over 65% of the 350 to 500 genotyped donors. The study aimed to test whether cataloging public T cell receptors could reveal signatures of past pathogen exposure. The study used immunosequencing to profile the T cell repertoires of 666 subjects and linked those repertoires to cytomegalovirus serostatus. In addition to the first cohort of 666 subjects, a separate validation cohort of approximately 130 different subjects was used. To predict cytomegalovirus infection status, the study combined high-throughput TCR immunosequencing, statistical association of individual TCRs with disease status, and machine learning. A later analysis re-analyzed previously published TCR beta repertoires from roughly 690 donors and added high-resolution HLA genotyping to study TCR occurrence patterns. Rather than drawing on any new phenotypic data, the later analysis identified candidate immune exposures from TCR beta sequences and the way those sequences occurred across donors. To decide whether each TCR beta V gene segment behaved as functional or pseudogenic, an earlier analysis of 587 of the donors relied on high-throughput TCR beta sequencing. Alongside the repertoire data, information on donor age, sex, ethnicity and CMV serostatus was compiled. In a later genetic analysis, genome-wide SNP genotypes for 398 of the 666 donors were used, and that subset was treated as a discovery cohort. Every discovery cohort repertoire had been produced on one sequencing platform. HLA typing covered class I and class II loci at four-digit resolution. The number of typed donors differed by locus: 629-630 for A, B, C, DRB1 and DQB1; approximately 530 for DQA1; roughly 600 for DPA1; and roughly 470 for DPB1. A few DR-DQ haplotypes were treated as single units for association and clustering because of strong linkage in the cohort. On average, 235,054 unique TCR beta nucleotide sequences were sequenced per donor among fewer than 500 genotyped donors of the cohort, with around 19% of those sequences being non-productive. On the study overall, not on this receptor specifically: The sequencing pipeline was judged likely to have produced a cluster of highly shared sequence variants as a technical artifact. A further reported finding was that TCR beta sequences accurately predicted the HLA-A and HLA-B alleles for most subjects in the first cohort. In this cohort, only TCR beta chains were sequenced, and detectable features were limited by the absence of alpha or paired-chain data. In a later analysis, most CMV-associated TCR beta chains were found to appear HLA-restricted, with HLA associations seemingly driven largely by CMV exposure. In a later analysis, several top co-occurrence clusters were reported to appear linked to parvovirus B19, influenza, CMV and Epstein-Barr virus. In both the original and validation cohorts, the classifier was reported to diagnose cytomegalovirus status with high specificity and sensitivity. A later analysis found that HLA-associated TCR beta chains were more clonally expanded and had lower generation probabilities than equally common non-associated chains. HLA typing was unavailable for some donors at each locus, so association tests used only the typed subset. Because counts were too low, around 18 rarely observed V segments, including chromosome 9 orphons, were left out of the earlier analysis of a few hundred of the donors. The study gave a list of around 170 TCR beta chains associated with cytomegalovirus. In a later analysis, TCR association rates were found to vary across HLA loci, with the most associated TCRs seen for DRB1 alleles and the fewest for HLA-C alleles. In a later analysis, some 18,000 TCR beta sequences were associated with specific HLA alleles at a false discovery rate of 0.05. In an earlier analysis of 587 of the donors, most TCR beta V segments were observed in productive rearrangements about 87% or about 30% of the time, broadly matching IMGT annotations. Most TCR sequences were observed very rarely across donors, whereas some public TCRs were present in many individuals. In vitro tests confirmed that a few of the cytomegalovirus-associated TCR beta chains recognize cytomegalovirus antigens. Compared with the approximately 600-donor mean, donors in an Asian-associated ancestry cluster had fewer N-insertions in productive TCRs, according to a later genetic analysis. Linkage disequilibrium might explain the correlated functional status among segregating V segments, but an unknown experimental factor could not be excluded. When HLA alleles, especially DR and DQ, strongly co-occurred, TCR associations were difficult to assign to individual alleles. V-gene and J-gene trimming of TCR beta chains was associated with a missense DCLRE1C variant in a later genetic analysis, and the association was replicated in an independent cohort. The authors suggested that the approach could potentially be generalized to other disease states and immunological phenotypes. Sequencing depth was assumed to be roughly uniform across donors in the presence/absence analyses, though that assumption may not hold. Some IMGT-functional V segments, including TRBV6-2 and TRBV6-3, could not be told apart with the 87-base-pair reads, so those segments were excluded. CMV serostatus was the only immune exposure information available for the cohort.

The method behind the library was the immunoSEQ multiplex PCR assay. A mixture of 60 forward primers for TCR Vbeta segments and 13 reverse primers for TCR Jbeta segments was used in the multiplex PCR. A multiplex PCR assay on genomic DNA amplified the CDR3 region of rearranged TCR beta genes. The Illumina HiSeq System was used to sequence the amplified TCR beta libraries as 87-base-pair reads. On the study's bioinformatics: A later analysis counted about 80 million unique TCR beta chains across the approximately 700 repertoires, and 9.5 million to 11 million of these chains were shared by at least two donors. To remove PCR and sequencing errors, raw reads were error-corrected and collapsed into unique sequences using a nearest-neighbor algorithm that merged closely related sequences. Alignment of CDR3 sequences to IMGT reference sequences was used to assign V, D and J gene segments. For a sequence to be retained, a match of at least six nucleotides to both a V gene segment and a J gene segment was required. A rearrangement was called productive if the CDR3 had no stop codons and remained in frame with V and J, and every other rearrangement was called non-productive. Following IMGT convention, CDR3 was defined as the stretch from the second conserved V-encoded cysteine up to the conserved J-encoded phenylalanine. The earlier analysis of some 600 of the donors excluded sequences that lacked an unambiguous match to a single V gene segment. An earlier analysis of just under 600 of the donors called V segments functional above 56.7% productive rearrangements and segregating when the between-donor standard deviation exceeded 5%. To diagnose cytomegalovirus status from the catalog of TCR beta chain sequences, a statistical classification framework was built. In a later analysis, TCR nucleotide sequences were compared against IMGT/GENE-DB human TR gene sequences so that V and J genes could be assigned. The TCRdist pipeline was used in a later analysis to assign CDR3 sequences and most-parsimonious VDJ recombination scenarios. In a later analysis, each TCR beta chain was defined by its CDR3 amino acid sequence together with its V-gene family, and reads lacking a unique V-gene family were excluded. A later analysis removed 600 or so highly shared, low-generation-probability nucleotide sequences to deal with suspected cross-contamination and a sequencing artifact. In a later analysis, a clonal expansion index was calculated for each public chain from normalized within-repertoire ranks of inferred template counts. Generation probabilities in a later analysis came from a VDJ recombination model fitted to out-of-frame rearrangements, and those results were checked against IGoR. Hypergeometric tests were used in a later analysis to score TCR-TCR, TCR-HLA and TCR-CMV co-occurrence, with a repertoire-size bias correction applied to the TCR pairs. In a later analysis, false discovery rates were estimated by permuting HLA or CMV assignments 20 times. A later analysis grouped co-occurring TCRs with DBSCAN, adding TCRdist sequence similarity when clustering within HLA-allele-positive subsets. Repertoires with fewer than 30,000 or more than 120,000 public chains, plus five repertoires with anomalous nucleotide sharing, were excluded from co-occurrence clustering. The source is immuneACCESS, and TCRdb retained only in-frame sequences with V and J called. Part of the clones is not carried over; for the studies checked, unresolved V genes explain less than half of this, and the remainder is unexplained. From that table come the V and J calls and clone size; the DNA was used to work out D and trimming. This sample's clone table shows tens of thousands of clones. The ten largest clones take up 3.8% of the sample.

CDR1 and CDR2 are read off the germline V gene (reference sequence) as SGHNT and YYREEE. Including the terminal cysteine and phenylalanine, the CDR3 comprises 13 residues. Solely the CDR3 DNA is kept, with 39 bases framed from the first base. V is pared back by 0 bases and J by 2 bases, with 5 bases lying between the germline termini. This receptor chain uses TRBV5-4 and TRBJ2-5; a confident D gene designation cannot be given. The sample taken for sequencing was PBMCs. The receptor comes from a female donor in good health and CMV-seropositive. The sequence in DNA is TGTGCCAGCAGCTTGGGTCTTCAAGAGACCCAGTACTTC. This sequence encodes CASSLGLQETQYF.